The clone carrying this T cell receptor (beta chain) was observed once. The record originates from a study of blood T cell repertoires in COVID-19. Study context: The United States, Italy and Spain supplied acute and convalescent COVID-19 samples. The cDNA or gDNA used as material had been derived from T cells, B-cell-depleted T cells, or PBMCs.

In the authors' methods: How many nucleated cells were present was estimated from reference gene primer amplification. Generated by immunoSEQ multiplex PCR, the TCRdb table keeps only in-frame clones and is missing some. V and J calls plus clone size are reproduced from that table; the DNA served to infer D and trimming. The sample records 65,000 to 90,000 clones, 70% to 90% being singletons. The ends lost 6 bases at V and 5 bases at J; junction bases unmatched: 7. Germline V gene sequence: CDR1 MNHEY, CDR2 SVGAGI. The CDR3 has 14 residues. V usage is TRBV6-5 and J usage is TRBJ2-5, with 9 bases aligning to TRBD1. Sample: peripheral blood. The clonotype was recovered from a woman of 80 years or more with acute or convalescent COVID-19. CDR3 region: CASRGTGIEETQYF. The CDR3 DNA sequence: TGTGCCAGCAGGGGGACAGGGATCGAGGAGACCCAGTACTTC.